This paragraph covers one T cell receptor beta chain sequence. The entry originates in a study of blood T cell repertoires in COVID-19. Per the original data handling: From reference gene primer amplification, estimates of nucleated cell counts were derived. Method: immunoSEQ multiplex PCR; TCRdb's copy keeps in-frame clones and lacks some. V and J calls and clone size are given by that table; D and trimming were obtained from the DNA. The table includes around 190,000 clones, more than 75% detected once. Germline V gene lookup returns CDR1 SGHTA and CDR2 FQGNSA. CDR3 length equals 14 residues. Deletions cut 5 bases from V and 4 bases from J, with 14 bases between.

Sequencing was done on a sample of peripheral blood. V is TRBV7-2 and J is TRBJ2-5, with TRBD1 as a possible D gene (6 bases). The TCR was taken from a woman in her thirties or forties with COVID-19, enrolled during active disease. CDR3 sequence: CASSRSRGIETQYF. In nucleotides, the CDR3 is TGTGCCAGCAGCCGTTCGAGGGGGATAGAGACCCAGTACTTC.